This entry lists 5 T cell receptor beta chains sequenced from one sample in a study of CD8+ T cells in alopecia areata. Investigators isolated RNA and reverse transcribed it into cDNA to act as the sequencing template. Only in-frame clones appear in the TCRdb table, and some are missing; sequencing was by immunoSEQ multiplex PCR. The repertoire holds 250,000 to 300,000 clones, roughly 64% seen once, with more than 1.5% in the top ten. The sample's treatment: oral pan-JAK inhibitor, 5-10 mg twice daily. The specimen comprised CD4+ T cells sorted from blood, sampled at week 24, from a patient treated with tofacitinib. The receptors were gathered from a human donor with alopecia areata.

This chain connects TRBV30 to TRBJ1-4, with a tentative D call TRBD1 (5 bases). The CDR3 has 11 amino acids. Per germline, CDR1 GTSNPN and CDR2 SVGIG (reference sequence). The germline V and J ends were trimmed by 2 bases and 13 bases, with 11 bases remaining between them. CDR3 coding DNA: TGTGCCTGGAGTACGCAGGGCGGACTGTTTTTT. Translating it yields CAWSTQGGLFF.

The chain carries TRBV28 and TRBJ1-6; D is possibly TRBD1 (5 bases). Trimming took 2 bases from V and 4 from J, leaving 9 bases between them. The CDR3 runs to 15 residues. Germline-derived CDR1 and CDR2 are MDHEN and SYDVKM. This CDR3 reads CASSLGQGYNSPLHF. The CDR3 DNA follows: TGTGCCAGCAGTTTAGGTCAGGGTTATAATTCACCCCTCCACTTT.

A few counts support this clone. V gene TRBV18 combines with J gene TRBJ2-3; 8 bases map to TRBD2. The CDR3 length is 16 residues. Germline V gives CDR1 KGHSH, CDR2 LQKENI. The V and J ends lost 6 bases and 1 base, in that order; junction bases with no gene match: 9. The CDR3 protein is CASSPPTGGGTDTQYF. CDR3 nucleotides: TGTGCCAGCTCTCCCCCGACCGGGGGGGGCACAGATACGCAGTATTTT.

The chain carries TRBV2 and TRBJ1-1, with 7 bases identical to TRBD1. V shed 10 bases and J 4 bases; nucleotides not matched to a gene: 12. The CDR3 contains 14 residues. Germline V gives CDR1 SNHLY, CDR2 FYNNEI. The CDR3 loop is CATERGRGATEAFF. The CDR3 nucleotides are TGTGCCACCGAGAGGGGGCGAGGGGCCACTGAAGCTTTCTTT.

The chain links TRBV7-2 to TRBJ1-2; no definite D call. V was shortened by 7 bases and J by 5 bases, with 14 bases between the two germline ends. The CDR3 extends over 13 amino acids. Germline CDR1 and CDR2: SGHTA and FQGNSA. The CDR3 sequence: CASTADGPYGYTF. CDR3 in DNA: TGTGCCAGCACCGCAGACGGTCCTTATGGCTACACCTTC.